The sequence of this T cell receptor (beta chain) was determined in a study of T cells in Graves' hyperthyroidism and ophthalmopathy. Study findings and constraints: A 13 V-J signature model discriminated ophthalmopathy versus stable hyperthyroidism.

Researchers barred patients who had uncontrolled infection, other autoimmune disease, pregnancy or lactation. The PBMCs studied were ones that came from about 9.9 ml fresh peripheral blood. CDR1 and CDR2 (germline): MDHEN, SYDVKM. Trimming removed 2 bases from V and 3 bases from J, with 10 bases in between. The CDR3 extends over 14 amino acids. The CDR3 regions of TCR beta were amplified from RNA transcripts. In the first-round RT-PCR of the TCR CDR3, the HTBI primer set was used. TCRdb processed the multiplex PCR reads anew with MiXCR; each CDR3 protein has one entry. The data contain 500,000 to 650,000 distinct CDR3 sequences, 15% to 20% of them seen just once; the ten biggest clones take up roughly 44%. In regard to this clonotype: No antigen is known for it.

J is TRBJ2-5 and V is TRBV28; no firm D call. Sequenced input: blood. This clonotype was sampled from a man aged 35 to 55 with Graves' ophthalmopathy. The CDR3 reads CASSLDDGEETQYF. CDR3 bases: TGTGCCAGCAGTTTAGACGATGGCGAAGAGACCCAGTACTTC.